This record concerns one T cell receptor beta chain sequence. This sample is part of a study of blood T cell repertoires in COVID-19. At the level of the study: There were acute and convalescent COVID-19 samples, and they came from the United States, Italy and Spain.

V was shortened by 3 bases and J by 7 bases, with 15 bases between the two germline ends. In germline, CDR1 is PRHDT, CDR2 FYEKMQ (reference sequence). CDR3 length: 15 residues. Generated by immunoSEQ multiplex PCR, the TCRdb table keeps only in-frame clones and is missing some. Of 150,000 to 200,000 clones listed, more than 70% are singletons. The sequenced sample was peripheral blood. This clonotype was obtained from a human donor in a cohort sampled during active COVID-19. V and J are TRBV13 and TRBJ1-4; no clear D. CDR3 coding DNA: TGTGCCAGCAGCTTTAGTCTGAGGGAAGGTGAAAAACTGTTTTTT. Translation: CASSFSLREGEKLFF.